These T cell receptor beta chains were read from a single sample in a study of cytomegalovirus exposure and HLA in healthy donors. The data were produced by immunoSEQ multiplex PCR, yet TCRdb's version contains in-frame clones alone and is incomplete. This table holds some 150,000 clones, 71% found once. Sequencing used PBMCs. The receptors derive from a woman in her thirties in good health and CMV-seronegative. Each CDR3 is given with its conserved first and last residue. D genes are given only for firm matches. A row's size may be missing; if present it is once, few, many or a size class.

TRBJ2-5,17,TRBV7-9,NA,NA,CASSSQGVPTGGETQYF,TGTGCCAGCAGCTCCCAGGGGGTACCAACGGGGGGGGAGACCCAGTACTTC
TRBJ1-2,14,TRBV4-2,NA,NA,CASSQGEANYGYTF,TGTGCCAGCAGCCAAGGAGAAGCTAACTATGGCTACACCTTC
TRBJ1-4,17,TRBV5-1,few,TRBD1,CASSLGDRPSTNEKLFF,TGCGCCAGCAGCCTGGGGGACAGGCCTTCAACTAATGAAAAACTGTTTTTT
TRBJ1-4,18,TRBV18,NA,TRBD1,CASSLQGAHEATNEKLFF,TGTGCCAGCTCACTCCAGGGGGCTCACGAAGCAACTAATGAAAAACTGTTTTTT
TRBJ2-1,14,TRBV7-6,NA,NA,CASSLSWDSAEQFF,TGTGCCAGCAGCCTAAGTTGGGACTCCGCTGAGCAGTTCTTC
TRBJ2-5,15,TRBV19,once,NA,CASSSRETGKETQYF,TGTGCCAGTAGTAGCCGGGAAACAGGGAAAGAGACCCAGTACTTC
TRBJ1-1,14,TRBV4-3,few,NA,CASSKAILNTEAFF,TGCGCCAGCAGCAAAGCCATTCTGAACACTGAAGCTTTCTTT
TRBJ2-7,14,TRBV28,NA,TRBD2,CASSFAGGTYEQYF,TGTGCCAGCAGTTTTGCGGGAGGGACCTACGAGCAGTACTTC
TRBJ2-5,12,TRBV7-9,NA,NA,CSSVGQQETQYF,TGTTCCAGCGTGGGGCAGCAAGAGACCCAGTACTTC
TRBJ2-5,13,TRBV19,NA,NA,CASSITGEETQYF,TGTGCCAGTAGTATCACCGGTGAGGAGACCCAGTACTTC
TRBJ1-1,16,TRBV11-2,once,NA,CASSLVQTGKNTEAFF,TGTGCCAGCAGCTTGGTTCAGACGGGAAAGAACACTGAAGCTTTCTTT
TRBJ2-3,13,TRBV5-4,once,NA,CASTSSAADTQYF,TGTGCCAGCACCTCCTCGGCGGCAGATACGCAGTATTTT
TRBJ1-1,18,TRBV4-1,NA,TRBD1,CASSQEGTGVYRNTEAFF,TGCGCCAGCAGCCAAGAGGGGACAGGGGTATATCGGAACACTGAAGCTTTCTTT
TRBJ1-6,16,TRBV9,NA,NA,CASSASRGPYNSPLHF,TGTGCCAGCAGCGCAAGCAGGGGTCCCTATAATTCACCCCTCCACTTT
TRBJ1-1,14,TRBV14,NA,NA,CASSQYLQSTEAFF,TGTGCCAGCAGCCAATACCTACAGAGCACTGAAGCTTTCTTT
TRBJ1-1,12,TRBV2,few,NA,CASRTRDGEAFF,TGTGCCAGCAGGACCAGGGATGGGGAAGCTTTCTTT
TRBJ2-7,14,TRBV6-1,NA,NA,CASRHRVSDYEQYF,TGTGCCAGCCGACACAGGGTCAGCGACTACGAGCAGTACTTC
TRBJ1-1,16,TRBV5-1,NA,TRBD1,CASSSITQTGTGGAFF,TGCGCCAGCAGCTCGATTACACAGACCGGGACAGGAGGAGCTTTCTTT
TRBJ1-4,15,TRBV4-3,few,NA,CASSQGSGHNEKLFF,TGCGCCAGCAGCCAAGGGTCTGGACATAATGAAAAACTGTTTTTT
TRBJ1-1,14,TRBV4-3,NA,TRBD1,CASSQPGTGIMAFF,TGCGCCAGCAGCCAACCCGGGACAGGGATTATGGCTTTCTTT
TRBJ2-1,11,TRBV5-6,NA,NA,CASSRDNEQFF,TGTGCCAGCAGCAGAGACAATGAGCAGTTCTTC
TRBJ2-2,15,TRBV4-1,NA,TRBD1,CASSQIGTGTGELFF,TGCGCCAGCAGCCAAATTGGGACAGGGACCGGGGAGCTGTTTTTT
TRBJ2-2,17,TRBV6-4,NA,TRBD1,CASSDSMRTGLAGELFF,TGTGCCAGCAGTGACTCGATGCGGACAGGGTTGGCCGGGGAGCTGTTTTTT
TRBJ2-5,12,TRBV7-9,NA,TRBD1,CASSPGQGQQYF,TGTGCCAGCAGCCCAGGACAGGGACAGCAGTACTTC
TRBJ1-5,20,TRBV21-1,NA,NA,CASSKGGERQGRFRNQPQHF,TGTGCCAGCAGCAAAGGGGGAGAGAGACAGGGGCGGTTCAGGAATCAGCCCCAGCATTTT
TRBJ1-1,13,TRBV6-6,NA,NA,CASSYRGDTEAFF,TGTGCCAGCAGTTACCGGGGGGACACTGAAGCTTTCTTT
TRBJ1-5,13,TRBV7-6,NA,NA,CASSYGEIQPQHF,TGTGCCAGCAGCTACGGAGAGATCCAGCCCCAGCATTTT
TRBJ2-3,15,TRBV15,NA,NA,CATSRDPNRADTQYF,TGTGCCACCAGCAGAGACCCCAACCGGGCAGATACGCAGTATTTT
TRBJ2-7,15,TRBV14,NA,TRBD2,CASSLGAGGSYEQYF,TGTGCCAGCAGTCTGGGGGCGGGAGGGAGCTACGAGCAGTACTTC
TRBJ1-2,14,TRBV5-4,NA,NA,CASSRQEGGDGYTF,TGTGCCAGCAGCCGACAGGAAGGTGGGGATGGCTACACCTTC